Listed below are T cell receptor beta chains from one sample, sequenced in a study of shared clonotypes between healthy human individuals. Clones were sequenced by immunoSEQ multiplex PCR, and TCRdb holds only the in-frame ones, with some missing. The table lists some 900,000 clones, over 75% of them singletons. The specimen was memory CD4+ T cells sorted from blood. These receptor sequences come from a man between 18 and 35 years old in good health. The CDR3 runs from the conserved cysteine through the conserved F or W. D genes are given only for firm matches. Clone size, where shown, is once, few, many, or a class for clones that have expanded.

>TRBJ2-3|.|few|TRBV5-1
TGCGCCAGCAGCTCCGATGGTAGGCGGGGAGGCACAGATACGCAGTATTTT
CASSSDGRRGGTDTQYF
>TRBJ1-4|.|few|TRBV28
TGTGCCAGCAGTCCCGCGGGAGGCTCTAATGAAAAACTGTTTTTT
CASSPAGGSNEKLFF
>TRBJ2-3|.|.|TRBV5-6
TGTGCCAGCAGCTTCACACAGGGCACCACAGATACGCAGTATTTT
CASSFTQGTTDTQYF
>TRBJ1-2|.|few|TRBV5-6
TGTGCCAGCAGCTTGGTTGGGGGTTATGGCTACACCTTC
CASSLVGGYGYTF
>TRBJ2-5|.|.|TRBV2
TGTGCCAGCAGTGGGGAAGTACAAGAGACCCAGTACTTC
CASSGEVQETQYF
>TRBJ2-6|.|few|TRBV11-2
TGTGCCACACGGCCTGGGGCCAACGTCCTGACTTTC
CATRPGANVLTF
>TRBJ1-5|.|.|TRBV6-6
TGTGCCAGCAGTTACAAAGATAGCAATCAGCCCCAGCATTTT
CASSYKDSNQPQHF
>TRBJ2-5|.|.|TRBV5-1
TGCGCCAGCAGCTTGGACAGGCAAGAGACCCAGTACTTC
CASSLDRQETQYF
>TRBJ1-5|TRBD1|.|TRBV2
TGTGCCAGCAGTGAGGGACAGGGCAATCAGCCCCAGCATTTT
CASSEGQGNQPQHF
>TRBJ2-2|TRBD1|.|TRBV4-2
TGTGCCAGCAGCCAAGGGTTCGCAGGGGGCACCGGGGAGCTGTTTTTT
CASSQGFAGGTGELFF
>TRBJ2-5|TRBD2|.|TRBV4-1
TGCGCCAGCAGCCAAGGGTGGGGAAGCGGGGCAGAGACCCAGTACTTC
CASSQGWGSGAETQYF
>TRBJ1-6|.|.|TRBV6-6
TGTGCCAGCAGTTCGACGGGCCCCAATTCACCCCTCCACTTT
CASSSTGPNSPLHF
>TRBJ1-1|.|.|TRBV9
TGTGCCAGCAGCGTATCCATGAACACTGAAGCTTTCTTT
CASSVSMNTEAFF
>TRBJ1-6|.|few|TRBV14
TGTGCCAGCAGCCAGCAGGGGACTGCGTCACCCCTCCACTTT
CASSQQGTASPLHF
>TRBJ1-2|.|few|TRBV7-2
TGTGCCAGCAGCTCCGAGGTTCCGGGTTATGGCTACACCTTC
CASSSEVPGYGYTF
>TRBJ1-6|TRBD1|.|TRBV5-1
TGCGCCAGCAGCTTGGAGTGGACAGGGGGTAAATCACCCCTCCACTTT
CASSLEWTGGKSPLHF
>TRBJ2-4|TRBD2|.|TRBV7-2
TGTGCCAGCAGCCTGACACTAGCGGGGGGGCCTAAAAACATTCAGTACTTC
CASSLTLAGGPKNIQYF
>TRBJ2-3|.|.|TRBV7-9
TGTGCCAGCAGCTTATCCTCAGATACGCAGTATTTT
CASSLSSDTQYF
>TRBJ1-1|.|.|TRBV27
TGTGCCAGCAGTTTGGGGGGGAACACTGAAGCTTTCTTT
CASSLGGNTEAFF
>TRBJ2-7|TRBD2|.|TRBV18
TGTGCCAGCTCACCATCTAGCGGGAGGGTTTACGAGCAGTACTTC
CASSPSSGRVYEQYF
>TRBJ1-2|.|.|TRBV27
TGTGCCAGCAGTACCATGACAGGCAAGCCCTATGGCTACACCTTC
CASSTMTGKPYGYTF
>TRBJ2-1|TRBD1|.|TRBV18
TGTGCCAGCTCACTCTCCGGGACAGGGGTCGATGAGCAGTTCTTC
CASSLSGTGVDEQFF
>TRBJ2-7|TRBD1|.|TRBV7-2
TGTGCCAGCGGGACAGGGATGTCCTACGAGCAGTACTTC
CASGTGMSYEQYF
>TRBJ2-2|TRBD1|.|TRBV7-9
TGTGCCAGCAGCCGAGGACAGGGCCGTTACACCGGGGAGCTGTTTTTT
CASSRGQGRYTGELFF
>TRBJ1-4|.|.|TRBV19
TGTGCCAGTAGTGACCTCGGGTCTTTGGGTGAAAAACTGTTTTTT
CASSDLGSLGEKLFF
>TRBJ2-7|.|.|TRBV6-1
TGTGCCAGCAGTGCCGGGACCAGGAGCACCTACGAGCAGTACTTC
CASSAGTRSTYEQYF
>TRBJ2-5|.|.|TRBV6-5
TGTGCCAGCAGTTACTCCCTGCGGGGCGAAGAGACCCAGTACTTC
CASSYSLRGEETQYF
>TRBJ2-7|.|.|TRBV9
TGTGCCAGCAGCGTAGTTGATAGCGGCGAGCAGTACTTC
CASSVVDSGEQYF
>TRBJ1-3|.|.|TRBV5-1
TGCGCCAGCAGCCCCAGCAGGCCACCCTCTGGAAACACCATATATTTT
CASSPSRPPSGNTIYF
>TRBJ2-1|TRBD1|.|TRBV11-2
TGTGCCAGCAGCTTGGGGACAGGGAGAGGGCAGTTCTTC
CASSLGTGRGQFF
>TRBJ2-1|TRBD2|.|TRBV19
TGTGCCAGTAGTGCCCGGGACTACTACCACAATGAGCAGTTCTTC
CASSARDYYHNEQFF
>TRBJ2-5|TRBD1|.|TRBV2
TGTGCCAGCAGCGGACAGGGGAGAGAGACCCAGTACTTC
CASSGQGRETQYF
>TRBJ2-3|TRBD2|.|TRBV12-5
TGTGCTAGTGGTGGAACTAGCGGGAGGGCCACAGATACGCAGTATTTT
CASGGTSGRATDTQYF